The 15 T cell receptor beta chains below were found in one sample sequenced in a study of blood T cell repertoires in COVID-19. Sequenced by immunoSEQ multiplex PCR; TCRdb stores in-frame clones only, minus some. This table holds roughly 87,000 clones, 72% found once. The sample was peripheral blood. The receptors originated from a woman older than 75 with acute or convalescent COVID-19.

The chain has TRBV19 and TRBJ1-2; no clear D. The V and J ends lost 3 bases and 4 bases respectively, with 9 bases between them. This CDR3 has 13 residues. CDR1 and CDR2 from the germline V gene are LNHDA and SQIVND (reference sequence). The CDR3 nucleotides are TGTGCCAGTAGTATCGCGGGTCTCTATGGCTACACCTTC. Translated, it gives CASSIAGLYGYTF.

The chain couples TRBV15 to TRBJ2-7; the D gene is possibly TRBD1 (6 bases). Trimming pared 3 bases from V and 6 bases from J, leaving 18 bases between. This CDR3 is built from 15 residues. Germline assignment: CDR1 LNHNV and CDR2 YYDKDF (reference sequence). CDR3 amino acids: CATSRLRTASGEQYF. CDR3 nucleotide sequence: TGTGCCACCAGCAGGTTAAGGACAGCGAGCGGCGAGCAGTACTTC.

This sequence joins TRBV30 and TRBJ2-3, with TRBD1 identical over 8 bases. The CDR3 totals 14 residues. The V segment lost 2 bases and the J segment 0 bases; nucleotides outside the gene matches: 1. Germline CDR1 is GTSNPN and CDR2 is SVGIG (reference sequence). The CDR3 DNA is TGTGCCTGGAGTCAGGGGGCTAGCACAGATACGCAGTATTTT. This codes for CAWSQGASTDTQYF.

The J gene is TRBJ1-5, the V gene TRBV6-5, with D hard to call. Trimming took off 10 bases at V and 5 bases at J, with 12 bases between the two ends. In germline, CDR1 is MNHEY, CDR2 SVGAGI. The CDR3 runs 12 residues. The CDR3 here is CATRQWDQPQHF. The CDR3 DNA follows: TGTGCCACGAGGCAGTGGGATCAGCCCCAGCATTTT.

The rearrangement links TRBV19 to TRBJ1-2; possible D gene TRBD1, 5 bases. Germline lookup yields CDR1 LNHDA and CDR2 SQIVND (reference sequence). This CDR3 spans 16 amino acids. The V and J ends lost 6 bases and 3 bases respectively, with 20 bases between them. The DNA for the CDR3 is TGTGCCAGTAGCCCGGGGGATGCCCAGGGATACTATGGCTACACCTTC. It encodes CASSPGDAQGYYGYTF. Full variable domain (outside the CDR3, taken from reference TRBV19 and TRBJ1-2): DGGITQSPKYLFRKEGQNVTLSCEQNLNHDAMYWYRQDPGQGLRLIYYSQIVNDFQKGDIAEGYSVSREKKESFPLTVTSAQKNPTAFYLCASSPGDAQGYYGYTFGSGTRLTVV.

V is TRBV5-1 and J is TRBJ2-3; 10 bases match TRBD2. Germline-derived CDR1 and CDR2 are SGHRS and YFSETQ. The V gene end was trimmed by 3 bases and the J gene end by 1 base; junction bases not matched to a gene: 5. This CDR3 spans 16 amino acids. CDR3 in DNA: TGCGCCAGCAGCTCCTCTGGGACTAGCGGCACAGATACGCAGTATTTT. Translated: CASSSSGTSGTDTQYF.

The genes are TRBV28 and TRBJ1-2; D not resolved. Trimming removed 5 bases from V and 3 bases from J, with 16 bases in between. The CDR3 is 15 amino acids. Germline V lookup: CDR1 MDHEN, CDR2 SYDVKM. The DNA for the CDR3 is TGTGCCAGCAGTCTCTGGAGGGCGGGAGACTATGGCTACACCTTC. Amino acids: CASSLWRAGDYGYTF.

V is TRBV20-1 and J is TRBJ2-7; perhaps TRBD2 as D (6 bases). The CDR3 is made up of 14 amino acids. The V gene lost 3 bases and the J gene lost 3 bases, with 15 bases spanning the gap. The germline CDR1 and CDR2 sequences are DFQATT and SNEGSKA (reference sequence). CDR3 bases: TGCAGTGCTAGTTTAGGCCGGGACTTCTACGAGCAGTACTTC. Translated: CSASLGRDFYEQYF.

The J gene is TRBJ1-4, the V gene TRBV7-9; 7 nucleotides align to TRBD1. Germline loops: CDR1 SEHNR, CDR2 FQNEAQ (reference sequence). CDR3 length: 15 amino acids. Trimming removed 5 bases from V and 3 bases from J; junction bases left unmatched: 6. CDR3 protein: CASSIAGGSNEKLFF. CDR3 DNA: TGTGCCAGCAGCATCGCAGGGGGATCTAATGAAAAACTGTTTTTT.

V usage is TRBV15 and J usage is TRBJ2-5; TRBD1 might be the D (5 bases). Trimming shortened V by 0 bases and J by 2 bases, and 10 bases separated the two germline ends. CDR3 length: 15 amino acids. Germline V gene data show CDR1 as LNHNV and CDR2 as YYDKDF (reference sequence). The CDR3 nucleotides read TGTGCCACCAGCAGAGAAGGGGCTAGGCAAGAGACCCAGTACTTC. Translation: CATSREGARQETQYF.

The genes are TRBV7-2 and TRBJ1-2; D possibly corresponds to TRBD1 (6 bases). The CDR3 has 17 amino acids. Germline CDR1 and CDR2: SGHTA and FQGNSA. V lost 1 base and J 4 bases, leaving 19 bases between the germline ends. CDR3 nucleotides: TGTGCCAGCAGCTTAGAAGCCGACAGGAGCCTTGCCTATGGCTACACCTTC. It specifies CASSLEADRSLAYGYTF.

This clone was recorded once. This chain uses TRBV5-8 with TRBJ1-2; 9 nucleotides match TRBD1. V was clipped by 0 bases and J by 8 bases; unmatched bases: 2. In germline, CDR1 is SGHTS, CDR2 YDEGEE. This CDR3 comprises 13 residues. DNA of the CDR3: TGTGCCAGCAGCTTGGATGGGACAGGGGGCTACACCTTC. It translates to CASSLDGTGGYTF.

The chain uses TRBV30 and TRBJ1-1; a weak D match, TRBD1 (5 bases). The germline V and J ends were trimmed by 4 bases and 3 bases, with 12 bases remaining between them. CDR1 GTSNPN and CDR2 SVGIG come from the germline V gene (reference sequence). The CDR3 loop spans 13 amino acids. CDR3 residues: CAWNRGWDTEAFF. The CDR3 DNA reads TGTGCCTGGAATAGGGGCTGGGACACTGAAGCTTTCTTT.

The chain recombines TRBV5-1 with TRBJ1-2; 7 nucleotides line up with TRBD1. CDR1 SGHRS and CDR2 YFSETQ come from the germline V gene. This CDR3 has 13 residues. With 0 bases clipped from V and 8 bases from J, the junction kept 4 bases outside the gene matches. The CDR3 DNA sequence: TGCGCCAGCAGCTTGGAGGGGGCGGGAGGCTACACCTTC. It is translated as CASSLEGAGGYTF.

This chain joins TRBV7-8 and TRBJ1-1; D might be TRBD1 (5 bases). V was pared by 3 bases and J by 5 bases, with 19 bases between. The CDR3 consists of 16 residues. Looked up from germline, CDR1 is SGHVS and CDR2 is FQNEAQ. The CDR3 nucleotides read TGTGCCAGCAGCTTCGGGGGTGCAGGGTTGAGAACTGAAGCTTTCTTT. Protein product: CASSFGGAGLRTEAFF. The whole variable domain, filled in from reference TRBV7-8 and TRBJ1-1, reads GAGVSQSPRYKVAKRGQDVALRCDPISGHVSLFWYQQALGQGPEFLTYFQNEAQLDKSGLPSDRFFAERPEGSVSTLKIQRTQQEDSAVYLCASSFGGAGLRTEAFFGQGTRLTVV.